The entry below gives a single T cell receptor (beta chain) sequence along with its context. CDR3 length: 19 amino acids. This sample was included in a study of blood T cell repertoires in COVID-19. Study overall: COVID-19 samples, acute and convalescent, were from the United States, Italy and Spain. The cDNA or gDNA used as material had been derived from T cells, B-cell-depleted T cells, or PBMCs.

This table comes from immunoSEQ multiplex PCR, and its TCRdb copy is limited to in-frame clones, with some not included. The sample includes over 70,000 clones, approximately 82% of them seen just once. Material: peripheral blood. This receptor was taken from a man between 60 and 75 years old with acute or convalescent COVID-19. The gene calls are TRBV12-2 and TRBJ2-3; whether TRBD2, the table's D call, matches the DNA was not checked. TRBV12-2 is marked as a pseudogene. The CDR3 loop reads CASRLAPRVGRPYTDTQYF. The CDR3 region has the DNA TGTGCAAGTCGCTTAGCCCCTCGGGTCGGGAGGCCCTACACAGATACGCAGTATTTT.